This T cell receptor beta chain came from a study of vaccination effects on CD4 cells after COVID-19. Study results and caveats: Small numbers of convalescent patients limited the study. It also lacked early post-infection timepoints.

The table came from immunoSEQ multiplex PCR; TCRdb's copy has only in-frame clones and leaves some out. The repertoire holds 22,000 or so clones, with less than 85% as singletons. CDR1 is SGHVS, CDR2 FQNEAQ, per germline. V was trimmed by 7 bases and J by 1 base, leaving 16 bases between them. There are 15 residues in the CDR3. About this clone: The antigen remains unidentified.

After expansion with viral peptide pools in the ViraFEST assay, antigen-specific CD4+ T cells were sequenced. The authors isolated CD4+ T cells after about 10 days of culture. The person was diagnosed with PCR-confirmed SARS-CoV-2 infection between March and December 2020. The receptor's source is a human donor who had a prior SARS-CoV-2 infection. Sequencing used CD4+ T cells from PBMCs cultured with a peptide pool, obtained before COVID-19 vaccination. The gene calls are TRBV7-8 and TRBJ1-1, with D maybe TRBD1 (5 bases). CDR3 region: CASTEGYNGNTEAFF. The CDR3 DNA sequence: TGTGCCAGCACCGAGGGGTATAACGGGAACACTGAAGCTTTCTTT.